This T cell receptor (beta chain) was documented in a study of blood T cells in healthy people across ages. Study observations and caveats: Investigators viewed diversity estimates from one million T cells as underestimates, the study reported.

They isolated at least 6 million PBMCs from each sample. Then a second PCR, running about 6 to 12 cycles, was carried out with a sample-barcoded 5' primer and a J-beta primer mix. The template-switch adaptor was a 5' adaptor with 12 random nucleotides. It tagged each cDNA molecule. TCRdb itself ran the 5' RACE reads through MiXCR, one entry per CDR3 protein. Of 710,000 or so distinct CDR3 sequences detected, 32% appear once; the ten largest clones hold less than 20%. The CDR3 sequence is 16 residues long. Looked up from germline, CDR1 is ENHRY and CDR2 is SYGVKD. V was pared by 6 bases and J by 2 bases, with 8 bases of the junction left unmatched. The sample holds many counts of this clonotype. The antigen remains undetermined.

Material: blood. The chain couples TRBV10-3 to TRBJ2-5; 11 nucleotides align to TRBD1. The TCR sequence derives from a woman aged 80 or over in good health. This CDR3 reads CAIREGTGGTQETQYF. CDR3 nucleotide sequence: TGTGCCATCAGGGAAGGGACAGGGGGTACACAAGAGACCCAGTACTTC.